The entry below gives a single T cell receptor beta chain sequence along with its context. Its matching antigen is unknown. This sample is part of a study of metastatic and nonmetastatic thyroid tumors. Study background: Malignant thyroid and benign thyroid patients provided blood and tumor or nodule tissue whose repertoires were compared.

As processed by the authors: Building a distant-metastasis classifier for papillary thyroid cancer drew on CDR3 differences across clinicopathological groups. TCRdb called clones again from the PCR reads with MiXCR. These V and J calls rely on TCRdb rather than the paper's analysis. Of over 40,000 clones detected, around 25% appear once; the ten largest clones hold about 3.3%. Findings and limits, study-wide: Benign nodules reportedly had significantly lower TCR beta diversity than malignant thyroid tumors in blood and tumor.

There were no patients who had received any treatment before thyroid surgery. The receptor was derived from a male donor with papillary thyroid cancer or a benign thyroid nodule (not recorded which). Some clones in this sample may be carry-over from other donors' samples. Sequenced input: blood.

The CDR3 region is CASSSLGANVLTF. Here the CDR3 DNA reads TGTGCCAGTAGTTCGTTAGGGGCCAACGTCCTGACTTTC. V and J are TRBV19 and TRBJ2-6, with D unclear. There are 13 residues in the CDR3. Trimming left V 5 bases short and J 4 bases short, with 6 bases between. Germline assignment: CDR1 LNHDA and CDR2 SQIVND (reference sequence).